These T cell receptor beta chains were read from a single sample in a study of shared clonotypes between healthy human individuals. Method: immunoSEQ multiplex PCR; TCRdb's copy keeps in-frame clones and lacks some. The table has over a million clones, roughly 95% seen once. The sample was naive CD4+ T cells sorted from blood. These receptors all stem from a man aged 25-45 years in good health. The conserved cysteine and the conserved F or W are not part of the CDR3 here.

cdr3_length	j_call	v_call	cdr3_aa
14	TRBJ2-2	TRBV27	ASRRDGTTNTGELF
13	TRBJ2-2	TRBV7-7	ASSSLKGFTGELF
15	TRBJ2-3	TRBV4-2	ASSQDWAGEVVDTQY
13	TRBJ2-1	TRBV7-2	ASSLEAGGYNEQF
12	TRBJ2-5	TRBV11-2	ASSLAGGQETQY
13	TRBJ1-1	TRBV5-4	ASSLAGREGTEAF
11	TRBJ1-2	TRBV5-1	ASSLGPVDGYT
11	TRBJ2-7	TRBV5-4	ASSPGVPYEQY
14	TRBJ2-7	TRBV5-3	ARITPRDRSSYEQY
11	TRBJ1-5	TRBV4-1	ASSQALAEPQH
12	TRBJ2-7	TRBV7-2	ASSLGLAVREQY
13	TRBJ1-5	TRBV7-4	ASSLDIVGHQPQH
14	TRBJ1-2	TRBV14	ASSQRGRSLSYGYT
13	TRBJ2-5	TRBV9	DSSVGPGGEETQY
12	TRBJ2-1	TRBV5-1	ASSFTSGSGEQF
14	TRBJ1-4	TRBV18	ASSPTPGQGKEKLF
11	TRBJ1-2	TRBV9	ASSGQQSYGYT
9	TRBJ2-1	TRBV7-9	ASSRDNEQF
12	TRBJ2-3	TRBV5-1	ASSLDVITDTQY
13	TRBJ2-7	TRBV19	ASSIRGTFEYEQY
14	TRBJ2-5	TRBV7-2	ASSLRKGAGEETQY
10	TRBJ2-3	TRBV28	ASGTFTDTQY
13	TRBJ2-5	TRBV28	ASRPTGGQGETQY
16	TRBJ2-6	TRBV27	ASITGRQGGSGANVLT
11	TRBJ2-5	TRBV6-5	ASSYSRVETQY
14	TRBJ2-3	TRBV11-2	ASSLVGQGSTDTQY
13	TRBJ1-5	TRBV5-6	ASSLGTGNDQPQH
14	TRBJ2-1	TRBV7-9	ASSWTSGPTYNEQF
14	TRBJ1-2	TRBV5-4	ASSLALGQQGYGYT
12	TRBJ1-3	TRBV5-6	ASSLGPGGNTIY
13	TRBJ2-5	TRBV10-1	ASRPGQPVQETQY
14	TRBJ1-3	TRBV28	ASSLWGRLSGNTIY
12	TRBJ2-7	TRBV5-1	ASSLGLQNYEQY
12	TRBJ1-2	TRBV4-2	ASSQVAKDYGYT
13	TRBJ2-5	TRBV4-1	ASSQWSQMQETQY
12	TRBJ1-1	TRBV18	ASGARRSNTEAF
9	TRBJ2-5	TRBV14	ASSRGGTQY
13	TRBJ1-5	TRBV5-1	ASSLRGDSNQPQH
10	TRBJ1-1	TRBV18	ASSPRTGEAF
15	TRBJ2-5	TRBV7-6	ASSLNMAGSTGETQY
10	TRBJ2-5	TRBV7-2	ASSLGSGPQY
12	TRBJ1-5	TRBV18	ASSQDRGGEPQH